This TCR beta chain was profiled in a study of cytomegalovirus exposure and HLA in healthy donors. Study details: The platform used for the roughly 130 validation repertoires matched that of the approximately 670 first-cohort repertoires, a later analysis reported.

TCRdb's copy holds only in-frame clones and misses some; the assay was immunoSEQ multiplex PCR. Among 100,000 to 150,000 clones listed, roughly 90% were seen once. This clone was counted a single time. Its target is unknown. V dropped 5 bases and J dropped 4; count of bases not matched to a gene: 8. Germline V gene sequence: CDR1 MNHNY, CDR2 SVGAGI (reference sequence). CDR3 length: 14 residues. Whole-study results and caveats: The study found most TCR sequences rare, yet found some public TCRs in many donors.

The sequence was collected from a woman younger than 35 in good health and CMV-seronegative. Sequencing was carried out using PBMCs. The chain links TRBV6-6 to TRBJ2-7, with 7 nucleotides matching TRBD1. The CDR3 here is CASSETGMGYEQYF. The CDR3 DNA reads TGTGCCAGCAGTGAGACAGGGATGGGTTACGAGCAGTACTTC.